Below are 4 T cell receptor beta chains sequenced from a single sample in a study of T cells in Graves' hyperthyroidism and ophthalmopathy. Amplification of TCR beta CDR3 regions was performed using RNA transcripts as template. The primer set for the first-round RT-PCR of the TCR CDR3 was HTBI. A single record per CDR3 protein comes from TCRdb applying MiXCR to the multiplex PCR reads. The sample comprises 400,000 to 450,000 distinct CDR3 sequences, over 12% of which are singletons, and less than 15% rests with the top ten. The sample taken for sequencing was blood. These receptors were collected from a young man with Graves' ophthalmopathy.

The V and J genes are TRBV7-9 and TRBJ1-3, with D tentatively TRBD1 (5 bases). V shed 5 bases and J shed 0 bases, with 11 bases lying between them. CDR3 size: 15 residues. Germline CDR1 is SEHNR and CDR2 is FQNEAQ (reference sequence). CDR3 in DNA: TGTGCCAGCAGCCCGTCGACAGTCTCTGGAAACACCATATATTTT. This gives the protein CASSPSTVSGNTIYF.

This sequence joins TRBV19 and TRBJ1-5, with a tentative D call TRBD1 (5 bases). This CDR3 is built from 20 residues. V was pared by 3 bases and J by 0 bases, with 24 bases between. Germline CDR1 and CDR2: LNHDA and SQIVND (reference sequence). The CDR3: CASSIVGGVVFPNSNQPQHF. The CDR3 nucleotides read TGTGCCAGTAGTATCGTCGGGGGGGTTGTCTTCCCAAATAGCAATCAGCCCCAGCATTTT.

Ten or more counts support this clonotype. The rearrangement uses TRBV20-1 and TRBJ2-7; D may match TRBD1 or TRBD2 (6 bases each). Looked up from germline, CDR1 is DFQATT and CDR2 is SNEGSKA (reference sequence). This CDR3 is 15 amino acids long. Trimming cost V 2 bases and J 5 bases, with 19 bases left between them. CDR3 region: CSARPGGGREHEQYF. Written as DNA, the CDR3 is TGCAGTGCTAGACCCGGTGGGGGGCGGGAACACGAGCAGTACTTC.

This clonotype was found many times. The V call is TRBV5-5, the J call TRBJ1-2; 9 bases align to TRBD1. V shed 3 bases and J 8 bases; nucleotides not matched to a gene: 8. CDR3 length: 14 amino acids. Per germline, CDR1 SGHKS and CDR2 YYEKEE (reference sequence). The chain's CDR3 is CASSSTQGAEGYTF. The CDR3 region has the DNA TGTGCCAGCAGCTCAACACAGGGGGCTGAAGGCTACACCTTC.